This note documents a single TCR beta chain sequence. The antigen is unknown. Distinct nucleotide sequences in the sample also encode this CDR3. The data derive from a study of T cells after posttransplantation cyclophosphamide. Cells defined as naive were viable CD3+CD4+ or CD3+CD8+ and CCR7+CD45RA+CD45RO-CD95-CD27+CD28+. This related bone marrow graft donor gave peripheral blood on the day of marrow donation. Repertoires were generated with immunoSEQ multiplex PCR, while TCRdb's copy carries only in-frame clones and drops some. The data hold some 20,000 clones, with 95% to 98% observed a single time. The V and J ends lost 1 base and 3 bases, in that order; junction bases with no gene match: 3. Germline CDR1 and CDR2: MGHRA and YSYEKL. This CDR3 has 15 amino acids. Study outcomes and limitations: Donor CD8+ memory clones often dominated recipient blood repertoires at later times. After PTCy, TRB diversity resembled that of CNI/methotrexate controls.

This receptor was identified in a man in his forties or fifties in good health, CMV-negative, and a related stem cell transplant donor. The J gene is TRBJ1-3, the V gene TRBV4-1; 7 nucleotides agree with TRBD1. Sequences were obtained from naive CD4+ T cells sorted from PBMCs. The CDR3 loop is CASSQGGTVGNTIYF. CDR3 bases: TGCGCCAGCAGCCAAGGTGGGACAGTTGGAAACACCATATATTTT.